This T cell receptor (beta chain) was captured in a study of PD-1 blockade in classical Hodgkin lymphoma. As for the study in general: Every 2 weeks, patients got 3 mg/kg intravenous nivolumab.

Notes on this clone: As yet, its antigen is unknown.

The repertoire was sequenced with immunoSEQ multiplex PCR; TCRdb's copy has only in-frame clones and lacks some. This table has 25,000 to 35,000 clones, more than 65% appearing once. General observations from the study: Relative to healthy donors, newly diagnosed patients reportedly had lower baseline TCR diversity, which was reported as lower still in relapsed/refractory patients. Complete responders started with a diversity level that resembled newly diagnosed patients at baseline. Exclusion was applied to patients who started nivolumab under 1 year after ASCT.

Germline V lookup: CDR1 LNHDA, CDR2 SQIVND (reference sequence). The V segment lost 3 bases and the J segment 2 bases; nucleotides outside the gene matches: 8. The CDR3 is made up of 16 amino acids. Patients all relapsed after autologous stem cell transplantation, and there was variation in brentuximab vedotin exposure. This TCR was recovered from a human donor with classical Hodgkin lymphoma. The specimen comprised peripheral blood mononuclear cells (PBMCs), sampled before the second cycle of nivolumab. The rearrangement links TRBV19 to TRBJ2-5, with TRBD2 matching 8 bases. The CDR3 region is CASSITGGVAQETQYF. CDR3 in DNA: TGTGCCAGTAGTATTACGGGGGGGGTTGCACAAGAGACCCAGTACTTC.